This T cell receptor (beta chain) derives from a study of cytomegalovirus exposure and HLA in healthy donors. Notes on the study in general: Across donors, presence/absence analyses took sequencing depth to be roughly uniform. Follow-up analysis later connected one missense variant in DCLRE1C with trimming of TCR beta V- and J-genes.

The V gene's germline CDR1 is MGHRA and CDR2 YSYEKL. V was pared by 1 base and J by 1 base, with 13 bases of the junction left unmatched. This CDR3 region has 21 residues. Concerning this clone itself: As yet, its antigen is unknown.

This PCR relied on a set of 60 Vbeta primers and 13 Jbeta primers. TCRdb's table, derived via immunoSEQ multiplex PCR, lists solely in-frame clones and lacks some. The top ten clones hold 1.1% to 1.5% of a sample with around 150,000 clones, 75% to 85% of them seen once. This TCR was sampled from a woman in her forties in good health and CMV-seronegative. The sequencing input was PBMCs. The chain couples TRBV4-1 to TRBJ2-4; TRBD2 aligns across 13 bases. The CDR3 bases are TGCGCCAGCAGCCAAGGAGGAACGACTAGCGGGGGGCTTCTGGCCAAAAACATTCAGTACTTC. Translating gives CASSQGGTTSGGLLAKNIQYF.